Listed here are 30 T cell receptor beta chains from one sample, sequenced in a study of blood T cell repertoires in COVID-19. Some clones are missing from TCRdb's copy, which holds only in-frame ones; the method was immunoSEQ multiplex PCR. The sample lists 84,000 or so clones; around 85% were seen once. Sequencing input: peripheral blood. These receptor sequences come from a man in his sixties with acute or convalescent COVID-19.

The chain joins TRBV20-1 to TRBJ2-7, with 7 positions matching TRBD1. The CDR3 contains 12 residues. The germline V gene has CDR1 DFQATT and CDR2 SNEGSKA (reference sequence). V trimming: 3 bases; J trimming: 4 bases; junction bases outside the gene matches: 3. CDR3 amino acids: CSASTGVYEQYF. CDR3 nucleotide sequence: TGCAGTGCTAGTACAGGGGTTTACGAGCAGTACTTC.

The CDR3 here is CASSLAPGGANYGYTF. For the CDR3, the DNA is TGCGCCAGCAGCTTGGCCCCCGGCGGGGCGAACTATGGCTACACCTTC. J is TRBJ1-2 and V is TRBV5-1; weak D call: TRBD1 (5 bases). The CDR3 extends over 16 amino acids. Germline lookup yields CDR1 SGHRS and CDR2 YFSETQ. V was pared by 0 bases and J by 2 bases, with 14 bases between. Variable domain in full (rest from reference TRBV5-1 and TRBJ1-2): KAGVTQTPRYLIKTRGQQVTLSCSPISGHRSVSWYQQTPGQGLQFLFEYFSETQRNKGNFPGRFSGRQFSNSRSEMNVSTLELGDSALYLCASSLAPGGANYGYTFGSGTRLTVV.

The chain carries TRBV19 and TRBJ2-1; TRBD2 is a possible D gene (5 bases). The CDR3 covers 13 residues. The V end was cut by 10 bases, the J end by 5 bases, with 15 bases between. CDR1 is LNHDA, CDR2 SQIVND, per germline (reference sequence). The CDR3 protein is CATGIPNHNEQFF. The CDR3 DNA reads as TGTGCCACCGGGATACCGAACCACAATGAGCAGTTCTTC.

This chain joins TRBV6-2 or TRBV6-3 and TRBJ2-7; tentatively, D is TRBD1 (5 bases). Trimming stripped 6 bases from V and 2 bases from J, with 14 bases between. CDR3 size: 14 residues. Looked up from germline, CDR1 is MNHEY and CDR2 is SVGEGT. The CDR3 DNA follows: TGTGCCAGCAGCCGCCCGGACACAACCTACGAGCAGTACTTC. Translating gives CASSRPDTTYEQYF.

This chain connects TRBV6-5 to TRBJ1-2; D gene unclear. Germline lookup yields CDR1 MNHEY and CDR2 SVGAGI. Between the trimmed V and J ends, which lost 7 bases and 5 bases, there was a span of 11 bases. There are 12 residues in the CDR3. CDR3 sequence: CASTIDFYGYTF. CDR3 DNA sequence: TGTGCCAGCACAATCGACTTTTATGGCTACACCTTC.

The chain combines TRBV15 with TRBJ2-5; 9 bases fit TRBD2. This CDR3 has 15 residues. The V gene's germline CDR1 is LNHNV and CDR2 YYDKDF (reference sequence). Trimming took 4 bases from V and 4 from J; bases not matched to a gene: 7. CDR3 sequence (DNA): TGTGCCACCAGCACCAGAAGCGGGGGGCGAGAGACCCAGTACTTC. This codes for CATSTRSGGRETQYF. The full variable domain, in which reference TRBV15 and TRBJ2-5 provide the parts outside the CDR3, is DAMVIQNPRYQVTQFGKPVTLSCSQTLNHNVMYWYQQKSSQAPKLLFHYYDKDFNNEADTPDNFQSRRPNTSFCFLDIRSPGLGDTAMYLCATSTRSGGRETQYFGPGTRLLVL.

This clone was detected only a few times. The chain recombines TRBV6-4 with TRBJ1-1; D remains ambiguous. The CDR3 is 13 residues long. V lost 4 bases and J 0 bases, leaving 6 bases between the germline ends. Per the germline V gene, CDR1 is MRHNA and CDR2 is SNTAGT. CDR3 nucleotides: TGTGCCAGCAGTGTCCAGATGAACACTGAAGCTTTCTTT. It is translated as CASSVQMNTEAFF.

The chain combines TRBV6-5 with TRBJ2-7; D perhaps matches TRBD1 (7 bases). Trimming pared 7 bases from V and 1 base from J, leaving 14 bases between. The CDR3 is 14 amino acids. CDR1 is MNHEY, CDR2 SVGAGI, per germline. CDR3 region: CASTRQGGSYEQYF. The CDR3, as DNA: TGTGCCAGCACCCGGCAGGGGGGTTCCTACGAGCAGTACTTC.

The chain combines TRBV7-9 with TRBJ1-2; D remains ambiguous. Trimming took off 5 bases at V and 2 bases at J, with 6 bases between the two ends. This CDR3 region has 12 residues. Germline loops: CDR1 SEHNR, CDR2 FQNEAQ (reference sequence). The CDR3 loop is CASSPQNYGYTF. Here the CDR3 DNA reads TGTGCCAGCAGCCCCCAGAACTATGGCTACACCTTC.

The rearrangement uses TRBV29-1 and TRBJ1-2; D is ambiguous. This CDR3 region has 13 residues. V was pared by 4 bases and J by 2 bases, with 11 bases between. Germline CDR1 SQVTM, CDR2 ANQGSEA. The CDR3 region is CSVGAGWNYGYTF. The CDR3 coding sequence is TGCAGCGTTGGGGCGGGTTGGAACTATGGCTACACCTTC.

J is TRBJ2-3 and V is TRBV12-5; the D is unclear. This CDR3 is built from 13 residues. CDR1 is LGHNT, CDR2 FRNRAP, per germline. The germline V and J ends were trimmed by 5 bases and 8 bases, with 14 bases remaining between them. CDR3 in amino acids: CASGLPPSRTQYF. Written as DNA, the CDR3 is TGTGCTAGTGGTCTACCCCCGAGCCGTACGCAGTATTTT.

The chain couples TRBV27 to TRBJ2-7; TRBD1 matches at 8 bases. Trimming cost V 3 bases and J 7 bases; bases outside gene matches: 5. Germline CDR1 and CDR2: MNHEY and SMNVEV (reference sequence). The CDR3 totals 13 residues. This CDR3 is CASSFNRGVEQYF. The CDR3 bases are TGTGCCAGCAGTTTTAACAGGGGGGTTGAGCAGTACTTC.

V usage is TRBV5-4 and J usage is TRBJ2-1; 7 bases line up with TRBD2. Germline CDR1 is SGHNT and CDR2 is YYREEE (reference sequence). This CDR3 is built from 16 residues. The V segment lost 4 bases and the J segment 10 bases; nucleotides outside the gene matches: 17. CDR3 sequence: CASSITGLRRIREQFF. The CDR3 coding sequence is TGTGCCAGCAGCATCACGGGACTACGCCGAATAAGGGAGCAGTTCTTC.

V and J are TRBV30 and TRBJ2-3, with 7 bases matching TRBD1. V gave up 2 bases and J gave up 4 bases; unmatched junction bases: 6. CDR1 and CDR2 from the germline V gene are GTSNPN and SVGIG (reference sequence). The CDR3 is 14 amino acids. CDR3 loop: CAWSSTGNSDTQYF. The CDR3 DNA is TGTGCCTGGAGTTCGACAGGGAATTCAGATACGCAGTATTTT.

This chain uses TRBV18 with TRBJ2-3, with D uncertain. Trimming stripped 3 bases from V and 2 bases from J, with 6 bases between. This CDR3 has 13 amino acids. Germline V gene lookup returns CDR1 KGHSH and CDR2 LQKENI. The CDR3 protein is CASSPLATDTQYF. The CDR3 region has the DNA TGTGCCAGCTCACCTTTGGCCACAGATACGCAGTATTTT.

On this clone: This CDR3 is also generated by other DNA sequences in the sample. The V call is TRBV11-3, the J call TRBJ2-1, with D possibly being TRBD2 (5 bases). Germline V lookup: CDR1 SGHNT, CDR2 YENEEA. The CDR3 length is 15 residues. Trimming removed 1 base at V and 0 bases at J, with 7 bases between. The DNA for the CDR3 is TGTGCCAGCAGCTTAGGAGGGAGCTCCTACAATGAGCAGTTCTTC. This encodes CASSLGGSSYNEQFF.

V is TRBV4-1 and J is TRBJ2-1, with TRBD2 identical over 13 bases. Per the germline V gene, CDR1 is MGHRA and CDR2 is YSYEKL. This CDR3 comprises 20 residues. The J segment lost 7 bases and the V segment lost 4 bases, leaving 19 bases of the junction unmatched. This chain's CDR3 is CASSPGAGLAGSLGGNEQFF. The DNA of the CDR3 is TGCGCCAGCAGCCCCGGGGCGGGACTAGCGGGGTCACTCGGGGGGAATGAGCAGTTCTTC.

This CDR3 reads CASSPAIQETQYF. CDR3 bases: TGTGCCAGCTCACCGGCCATCCAAGAGACCCAGTACTTC. The V and J genes are TRBV18 and TRBJ2-5; D is uncertain. The CDR3 sequence is 13 residues long. V was trimmed by 3 bases and J by 1 base, leaving 6 bases between them. Germline lookup yields CDR1 KGHSH and CDR2 LQKENI.

The chain joins TRBV30 to TRBJ2-7; TRBD2 is a possible D gene (7 bases). Trimming removed 7 bases at V and 0 bases at J, with 13 bases between. The CDR3 loop spans 13 amino acids. The germline V gene encodes CDR1 GTSNPN and CDR2 SVGIG (reference sequence). CDR3: CAYERDTSYEQYF. As DNA, the CDR3 is TGTGCCTACGAGCGGGACACCTCCTACGAGCAGTACTTC.

The rearrangement links TRBV19 to TRBJ2-5; 9 nucleotides align to TRBD2. From germline, CDR1 is LNHDA and CDR2 SQIVND (reference sequence). V was clipped by 10 bases and J by 5 bases; unmatched bases: 8. The CDR3 covers 13 residues. CDR3 region: CATPAGGDETQYF. The CDR3 bases are TGTGCCACACCAGCGGGGGGAGATGAGACCCAGTACTTC.

V gene TRBV7-2 combines with J gene TRBJ2-2; D might be TRBD2 (5 bases). Deletions cut 7 bases from V and 0 bases from J, with 15 bases between. The CDR3 is 16 residues long. Per the germline V gene, CDR1 is SGHTA and CDR2 is FQGNSA. In nucleotides, the CDR3 is TGTGCCAGCACCTTCGTGGTCGGGGCGAACACCGGGGAGCTGTTTTTT. Protein sequence: CASTFVVGANTGELFF. Variable domain in full (rest from reference TRBV7-2 and TRBJ2-2): GAGVSQSPSNKVTEKGKDVELRCDPISGHTALYWYRQSLGQGLEFLIYFQGNSAPDKSGLPSDRFSAERTGGSVSTLTIQRTQQEDSAVYLCASTFVVGANTGELFFGEGSRLTVL.

The gene calls are TRBV15 and TRBJ2-3, with 8 bases identical to TRBD2. With 0 bases clipped from V and 2 bases from J, the junction kept 10 bases outside the gene matches. Germline lookup yields CDR1 LNHNV and CDR2 YYDKDF (reference sequence). CDR3 length: 18 residues. Here the CDR3 DNA reads TGTGCCACCAGCAGAGAAGGGGGAGTAGCGGGGCTCACAGATACGCAGTATTTT. Translation: CATSREGGVAGLTDTQYF.

The DNA for the CDR3 is TGCGCCAGCAGCTTGCCCACAGGGGTCGATACGCAGTATTTT. Translated, it gives CASSLPTGVDTQYF. The V call is TRBV5-1, the J call TRBJ2-3; 7 nucleotides line up with TRBD1. With 1 base clipped from V and 6 bases from J, the junction kept 5 bases outside the gene matches. This CDR3 is 14 amino acids long. CDR1 is SGHRS and CDR2 is YFSETQ in the germline V gene. The full variable domain, with the rest looked up from reference TRBV5-1 and TRBJ2-3, is KAGVTQTPRYLIKTRGQQVTLSCSPISGHRSVSWYQQTPGQGLQFLFEYFSETQRNKGNFPGRFSGRQFSNSRSEMNVSTLELGDSALYLCASSLPTGVDTQYFGPGTRLTVL.

This clone showed up just once. The chain carries TRBV19 and TRBJ1-1; D unclear. CDR1 and CDR2 from the germline V gene are LNHDA and SQIVND (reference sequence). The CDR3 is 16 amino acids. The V end was cut by 3 bases, the J end by 11 bases, with 25 bases between. The CDR3 loop is CASSIDNLIGKQKAFF. CDR3 bases: TGTGCCAGTAGTATCGACAATTTGATAGGAAAACAGAAGGCTTTCTTT.

This clone was recorded once. The J gene is TRBJ1-1, the V gene TRBV25-1; a possible D gene is TRBD1 (5 bases). Germline CDR1 reads MGHDK; CDR2 reads SYGVNS. Trimming shortened V by 3 bases and J by 0 bases, and 11 bases separated the two germline ends. The CDR3 spans 15 residues. This chain's CDR3 is CASSDLGAMNTEAFF. The CDR3 nucleotides read TGTGCCAGCAGTGATCTTGGGGCTATGAACACTGAAGCTTTCTTT.

This chain connects TRBV2 to TRBJ2-7; D may be TRBD2 (6 bases). Germline V gene lookup returns CDR1 SNHLY and CDR2 FYNNEI. The germline V and J ends were trimmed by 5 bases and 2 bases, with 31 bases remaining between them. The CDR3 totals 20 residues. The DNA of the CDR3 is TGTGCCAGCAGTACCAGCGATTTAATCCTGAGCGGGTCTATTCCCTACGAGCAGTACTTC. It codes for CASSTSDLILSGSIPYEQYF.

This clone has only one observation. The chain combines TRBV7-2 with TRBJ2-1; TRBD1 matches at 7 bases. J was trimmed by 6 bases and V by 6 bases; bases with no gene match: 8. Germline values: CDR1 SGHTA, CDR2 FQGNSA. CDR3 length: 14 residues. The CDR3 sequence is CASRATGVANEQFF. Written as DNA, the CDR3 is TGTGCCAGCAGGGCAACAGGGGTGGCCAATGAGCAGTTCTTC.

This clone has just a few counts. The chain uses TRBV5-4 and TRBJ1-6; no definite D call. The length of the CDR3 is 13 residues. V was cut by 2 bases and J by 7 bases, with 7 bases left in between. Germline assignment: CDR1 SGHNT and CDR2 YYREEE (reference sequence). The CDR3 here is CASSFSENSPLHF. The CDR3 nucleotides are TGTGCCAGCAGCTTTAGCGAGAATTCACCCCTCCACTTT.

This chain connects TRBV19 to TRBJ1-4, with a weak D call TRBD1 (6 bases). Trimming removed 6 bases at V and 5 bases at J, with 16 bases between. Looked up from germline, CDR1 is LNHDA and CDR2 is SQIVND (reference sequence). The CDR3 has 15 residues. CDR3 in amino acids: CASSTPGRGNEKLFF. The CDR3 coding sequence is TGTGCCAGTAGCACTCCGGGCAGGGGAAATGAAAAACTGTTTTTT.

The chain carries TRBV5-1 and TRBJ1-2, with D unclear. CDR1 SGHRS and CDR2 YFSETQ come from the germline V gene. The CDR3 spans 12 residues. Trimming took off 4 bases at V and 6 bases at J, with 10 bases between the two ends. In DNA form, the CDR3 reads TGCGCCAGCAGCCAAGACAAAAATGGCTACACCTTC. Amino acids: CASSQDKNGYTF.